Listed below are T cell receptor beta chains from one sample, sequenced in a study of CD8 T cells in Susac syndrome. TCRdb fed the immunoSEQ multiplex PCR reads into MiXCR, producing one record per CDR3 protein. This table has fewer than 300,000 distinct CDR3 sequences, more than 75% appearing once. Sequencing was performed on CD8+ T cells from PBMCs. These receptors originate from a human donor with multiple sclerosis. Each CDR3 is given with its conserved first and last residue. D genes are given only for firm matches. Clone size appears in some rows only: once, few, many, or a class for an expanded clone.

CDR3nt: TGTGCCAGCAGCCCAGGGGCCAGCAAACCTGAAGCTTTCTTT; CDR3aa: CASSPGASKPEAFF; d_gene: .; j_gene: TRBJ1-1; v_gene: TRBV13; abundance: .
CDR3nt: TGTGCCAGCAGTTATTCGGCTGAAGCTTTCTTT; CDR3aa: CASSYSAEAFF; d_gene: .; j_gene: TRBJ1-1; v_gene: TRBV2; abundance: .
CDR3nt: TGTGCCAGCAGTTACTCCGGGGCAAGCGAGCAGTTCTTC; CDR3aa: CASSYSGASEQFF; d_gene: .; j_gene: TRBJ2-1; v_gene: TRBV6-5; abundance: .
CDR3nt: TGTGCCAGCAGTTTGGCGGGGGGCCTGTACGAGCAGTACTTC; CDR3aa: CASSLAGGLYEQYF; d_gene: TRBD2; j_gene: TRBJ2-7; v_gene: TRBV28; abundance: .
CDR3nt: TGTGCCGTACTCGTAGCGGATACAGCCAATGAGCAGTTCTTC; CDR3aa: CAVLVADTANEQFF; d_gene: .; j_gene: TRBJ2-1; v_gene: TRBV13; abundance: once
CDR3nt: TGTGCCAGCACCCTTATGCCCATGAACACTGAAGCTTTCTTT; CDR3aa: CASTLMPMNTEAFF; d_gene: .; j_gene: TRBJ1-1; v_gene: TRBV13; abundance: .
CDR3nt: TGCGCCAGCAGCTTGGAGTGGGGGGAGCAGTACTTC; CDR3aa: CASSLEWGEQYF; d_gene: .; j_gene: TRBJ2-7; v_gene: TRBV5-1; abundance: once
CDR3nt: TGTGCCAGCAGCGTAGGGACTAGCGGGAGTGGCGAGCAGTACTTC; CDR3aa: CASSVGTSGSGEQYF; d_gene: TRBD2; j_gene: TRBJ2-7; v_gene: TRBV9; abundance: .
CDR3nt: TGTGCCAGCAGTTACGCCGGGGAGCTGTTTTTT; CDR3aa: CASSYAGELFF; d_gene: .; j_gene: TRBJ2-2; v_gene: TRBV11-2; abundance: .
CDR3nt: TGTGCCAGCAGTAGGACTAGCGGGAGTTACGGGGAGCTGTTTTTT; CDR3aa: CASSRTSGSYGELFF; d_gene: TRBD2; j_gene: TRBJ2-2; v_gene: TRBV6-4; abundance: once
CDR3nt: TGTGCCACCAGCAAGGCGGGAGGGCCCTCCGAGCAGTACTTC; CDR3aa: CATSKAGGPSEQYF; d_gene: TRBD2; j_gene: TRBJ2-7; v_gene: TRBV15; abundance: few
CDR3nt: TGTGCCAGCAGCAAAACTAGACACACAGATACGCAGTATTTT; CDR3aa: CASSKTRHTDTQYF; d_gene: .; j_gene: TRBJ2-3; v_gene: TRBV6-5; abundance: .
CDR3nt: TGTGCCAGCAGCCACCGGGCCGGGGACACTGAAGCTTTCTTT; CDR3aa: CASSHRAGDTEAFF; d_gene: .; j_gene: TRBJ1-1; v_gene: TRBV5-5; abundance: once
CDR3nt: TGCAGCGCCTGGGACACCCTCACTGAAGCTTTCTTT; CDR3aa: CSAWDTLTEAFF; d_gene: .; j_gene: TRBJ1-1; v_gene: TRBV29-1; abundance: .
CDR3nt: TGTGCCAGTAGTACCCCTCAGGAGACTAGTTTCAATGAGCAGTTCTTC; CDR3aa: CASSTPQETSFNEQFF; d_gene: .; j_gene: TRBJ2-1; v_gene: TRBV19; abundance: .
CDR3nt: TGTGCCAGCAGTGAGGACCCCTTAAACGCCTACGAGCAGTACTTC; CDR3aa: CASSEDPLNAYEQYF; d_gene: .; j_gene: TRBJ2-7; v_gene: TRBV2; abundance: .
CDR3nt: TGTGCCAGCAGCTTAAAAAGACTAGCAGAGGGGCCAGCAGGGAGTGAGCAGTTCTTC; CDR3aa: CASSLKRLAEGPAGSEQFF; d_gene: TRBD2; j_gene: TRBJ2-1; v_gene: TRBV7-3; abundance: .
CDR3nt: TGCGCCAGCAGCCAAGACCAGGTACCGGGGTACGAGCAGTACTTC; CDR3aa: CASSQDQVPGYEQYF; d_gene: .; j_gene: TRBJ2-7; v_gene: TRBV4-1; abundance: .
CDR3nt: TGTGCCAGCAGCTTAGGGACTAGCGGGAGTCGGGGTGAGCAGTTCTTC; CDR3aa: CASSLGTSGSRGEQFF; d_gene: TRBD2; j_gene: TRBJ2-1; v_gene: TRBV11-3; abundance: .
CDR3nt: TGTGCCAGCAGCCCTGGTGGGGGCTGGGAGCAGTTCTTC; CDR3aa: CASSPGGGWEQFF; d_gene: .; j_gene: TRBJ2-1; v_gene: TRBV5-4; abundance: .
CDR3nt: TGTGCCAGCAGTCCGGGACCAAACGCTGAAGCTTTCTTT; CDR3aa: CASSPGPNAEAFF; d_gene: .; j_gene: TRBJ1-1; v_gene: TRBV12-3/TRBV12-4; abundance: .
CDR3nt: TGTGCCTGTGGCGGCGAGCAGTTCTTC; CDR3aa: CACGGEQFF; d_gene: .; j_gene: TRBJ2-1; v_gene: TRBV28; abundance: .
CDR3nt: TGCAGCGTTGTTGGGCCAACGATAAGGGCCCAGTACTTC; CDR3aa: CSVVGPTIRAQYF; d_gene: .; j_gene: TRBJ2-5; v_gene: TRBV29-1; abundance: .
CDR3nt: TGTGCCAGCAGTACGGGACAGGAGTTTAGCACAGATACGCAGTATTTT; CDR3aa: CASSTGQEFSTDTQYF; d_gene: TRBD1; j_gene: TRBJ2-3; v_gene: TRBV6-1; abundance: .
CDR3nt: TGTGCCAGCAGCCGAACCAAGACAGGGGGAGTCCCCTACGAGCAGTACTTC; CDR3aa: CASSRTKTGGVPYEQYF; d_gene: TRBD1; j_gene: TRBJ2-7; v_gene: TRBV28; abundance: .
CDR3nt: TGTGCCAGCAGCGTAGCTGGGACTTCTGGAAACACCATATATTTT; CDR3aa: CASSVAGTSGNTIYF; d_gene: .; j_gene: TRBJ1-3; v_gene: TRBV9; abundance: .
CDR3nt: TGTGCCATCAGTGGGACAGAGGAGGTACTTATGAACACTGAAGCTTTCTTT; CDR3aa: CAISGTEEVLMNTEAFF; d_gene: .; j_gene: TRBJ1-1; v_gene: TRBV10-3; abundance: .
CDR3nt: TGCGCCAGCAGCGGCCCTGGCGGGAGGGTAGGAGATACGCAGTATTTT; CDR3aa: CASSGPGGRVGDTQYF; d_gene: TRBD2; j_gene: TRBJ2-3; v_gene: TRBV5-1; abundance: .
CDR3nt: TGTGCCAGCAGCCTGGACAGGGGGGTCGAGCAGTACTTC; CDR3aa: CASSLDRGVEQYF; d_gene: TRBD1; j_gene: TRBJ2-7; v_gene: TRBV12-3/TRBV12-4; abundance: few
CDR3nt: TGCAGCGTTGAAGACAGGTCCTATGGCTACACCTTC; CDR3aa: CSVEDRSYGYTF; d_gene: .; j_gene: TRBJ1-2; v_gene: TRBV29-1; abundance: .
CDR3nt: TGTGCCAGCGGGTCGGGACTAGCTTTATACAATGAGCAGTTCTTC; CDR3aa: CASGSGLALYNEQFF; d_gene: TRBD2; j_gene: TRBJ2-1; v_gene: TRBV7-9; abundance: .
CDR3nt: TGTGCCAGCAGACCGACTAGCGGGGGACTCTACGAGCAGTACTTC; CDR3aa: CASRPTSGGLYEQYF; d_gene: TRBD2; j_gene: TRBJ2-7; v_gene: TRBV6-5; abundance: few
CDR3nt: TGTGCCACCAGTGATTTGCAAACGGGCGCCAATGAGCAGTTCTTC; CDR3aa: CATSDLQTGANEQFF; d_gene: .; j_gene: TRBJ2-1; v_gene: TRBV24-1; abundance: .
CDR3nt: TGTGCCAGCAGTCCGGGGACAGGGGGCCTTACTGGAAACACCATATATTTT; CDR3aa: CASSPGTGGLTGNTIYF; d_gene: TRBD1; j_gene: TRBJ1-3; v_gene: TRBV28; abundance: .
CDR3nt: TGTGCCAGCAGCTTAGGAGGGCAGCCCCAGCATTTT; CDR3aa: CASSLGGQPQHF; d_gene: .; j_gene: TRBJ1-5; v_gene: TRBV7-9; abundance: many
CDR3nt: TGTGCCAGCAGTTCAGCACGTATGGGAGAAGAGACCCAGTACTTC; CDR3aa: CASSSARMGEETQYF; d_gene: .; j_gene: TRBJ2-5; v_gene: TRBV6-1; abundance: .
CDR3nt: TGTGCCAGCAGCCAGGGACAAGGTTACATGAACACTGAAGCTTTCTTT; CDR3aa: CASSQGQGYMNTEAFF; d_gene: .; j_gene: TRBJ1-1; v_gene: TRBV3-1; abundance: once
CDR3nt: TGTGCCAGCAACCCCCTCGGGACAGGGATCTATGGCTACACCTTC; CDR3aa: CASNPLGTGIYGYTF; d_gene: TRBD1; j_gene: TRBJ1-2; v_gene: TRBV7-3; abundance: once
CDR3nt: TGCAGCGCTGGGACTAGCGGAAGCACCGGGGAGCTGTTTTTT; CDR3aa: CSAGTSGSTGELFF; d_gene: TRBD2; j_gene: TRBJ2-2; v_gene: TRBV29-1; abundance: .
CDR3nt: TGTGCCACCAGTGATTTTTCGGGACAATTTACGTCCGGGGAGCTGTTTTTT; CDR3aa: CATSDFSGQFTSGELFF; d_gene: .; j_gene: TRBJ2-2; v_gene: TRBV24-1; abundance: .
CDR3nt: TGCGCCAGCAGCCACCCCGAGGCGAGGGCTTTCTTT; CDR3aa: CASSHPEARAFF; d_gene: .; j_gene: TRBJ1-1; v_gene: TRBV4-1; abundance: .
CDR3nt: TGTGCCAGCAGCGTTCAGCGGGAGGGCATCGCCGGGGAGCTGTTTTTT; CDR3aa: CASSVQREGIAGELFF; d_gene: TRBD2; j_gene: TRBJ2-2; v_gene: TRBV9; abundance: .
CDR3nt: TGTGCCAGCAGCCCCGAGGCGGGCATGAACACTGAAGCTTTCTTT; CDR3aa: CASSPEAGMNTEAFF; d_gene: .; j_gene: TRBJ1-1; v_gene: TRBV7-9; abundance: .
CDR3nt: TGCGCCAGCAGCCAAGATCTGAGATATGAGCAGTTCTTC; CDR3aa: CASSQDLRYEQFF; d_gene: .; j_gene: TRBJ2-1; v_gene: TRBV4-1; abundance: .
CDR3nt: TGTGCCAGCAGTTTAGGGACAGGGGCGATCTTGACCTTC; CDR3aa: CASSLGTGAILTF; d_gene: TRBD1; j_gene: TRBJ1-2; v_gene: TRBV6-1; abundance: few
CDR3nt: TGTGCCAGCAGCCACGGACTTTACTACGAGCAGTACTTC; CDR3aa: CASSHGLYYEQYF; d_gene: .; j_gene: TRBJ2-7; v_gene: TRBV27; abundance: .
CDR3nt: TGTGCCAGCAGCTTATCGGCAGGGGAATACAATGAGCAGTTCTTC; CDR3aa: CASSLSAGEYNEQFF; d_gene: .; j_gene: TRBJ2-1; v_gene: TRBV7-9; abundance: .
CDR3nt: TGTGCCAGTTACAGGAACACTGAAGCTTTCTTT; CDR3aa: CASYRNTEAFF; d_gene: .; j_gene: TRBJ1-1; v_gene: TRBV27; abundance: .